These 7 T cell receptor beta chains came from one sample sequenced in a study of cytomegalovirus exposure and HLA in healthy donors. Amplification used 60 Vbeta primers and 13 Jbeta primers. The data were produced by immunoSEQ multiplex PCR, yet TCRdb's version contains in-frame clones alone and is incomplete. The sample consists of fewer than 200,000 clones, roughly 70% of them appearing once. Sequenced input: PBMCs. The receptor source for this set is a girl aged 10 to 17 in good health and CMV-seronegative.

This chain uses TRBV25-1 with TRBJ2-5, with a weak D call TRBD2 (6 bases). The V end lost 3 bases, the J end lost 1 base, and 12 bases lay between the germline ends. Germline-derived CDR1 and CDR2 are MGHDK and SYGVNS. The CDR3 consists of 15 residues. CDR3 sequence: CASSEWGDSQETQYF. As DNA, the CDR3 is TGTGCCAGCAGTGAGTGGGGGGACTCCCAAGAGACCCAGTACTTC.

The chain carries TRBV4-1 and TRBJ2-5, with TRBD1 matching 7 bases. Germline loops: CDR1 MGHRA, CDR2 YSYEKL. With V trimmed by 1 base and J by 5 bases, 7 bases remained unmatched. This CDR3 is built from 15 residues. The CDR3 spells CASSQAGGILETQYF. The CDR3, as DNA: TGCGCCAGCAGCCAAGCAGGGGGAATCCTTGAGACCCAGTACTTC.

In DNA form, the CDR3 reads TGTGCCAGCATGGGACAGGGGGAAGGAAAACTGTTTTTT. Protein: CASMGQGEGKLFF. The J gene is TRBJ1-4, the V gene TRBV27; 11 bases map to TRBD1. The CDR3 consists of 13 residues. The germline gives CDR1 MNHEY, CDR2 SMNVEV (reference sequence). Germline trimming cut 7 bases from V and 10 bases from J; bases unmatched to any gene: 5. Using reference TRBV27 and TRBJ1-4 for the parts outside the CDR3, the full variable domain is EAQVTQNPRYLITVTGKKLTVTCSQNMNHEYMSWYRQDPGLGLRQIYYSMNVEVTDKGDVPEGYKVSRKEKRNFPLILESPSPNQTSLYFCASMGQGEGKLFFGSGTQLSVL.

The count of this clone is one. This chain links TRBV6-1 with TRBJ2-4, with D perhaps matching TRBD2 (6 bases). V lost 1 base to trimming and J lost 1 base, with 14 bases between them. The germline CDR1 and CDR2 sequences are MNHNS and SASEGT. This CDR3 comprises 17 residues. The DNA of the CDR3 is TGTGCCAGCAGTGAAGTACTTTGGGGGGAGGCCAAAAACATTCAGTACTTC. It specifies CASSEVLWGEAKNIQYF.

This chain uses TRBV30 with TRBJ1-3; 8 nucleotides line up with TRBD1. This CDR3 is 18 amino acids long. Per germline, CDR1 GTSNPN and CDR2 SVGIG (reference sequence). V lost 1 base to trimming and J lost 4 bases; unmatched junction nucleotides: 15. The CDR3 DNA reads TGTGCCTGGAGTGCCATCATAGCGGACAGGGTGGAAGGAAACACCATATATTTT. Translation: CAWSAIIADRVEGNTIYF.

The genes are TRBV29-1 and TRBJ1-2, with unresolved D. This CDR3 spans 17 amino acids. Germline values: CDR1 SQVTM, CDR2 ANQGSEA. As DNA, the CDR3 is TGCAGAGATATTGTTGATCAGACCCTCAGCCTAGGCTATGGCTACACCTTC. It is translated as CRDIVDQTLSLGYGYTF.

This clone was counted only a few times. The chain employs TRBV2 and TRBJ1-6, with D possibly being TRBD1 (6 bases). With 6 bases removed from V and 11 bases from J, the gap between germline ends came to 11 bases. The V gene's germline CDR1 is SNHLY and CDR2 FYNNEI. CDR3 length equals 12 residues. The CDR3 region is CASSDRSTPLHF. DNA of the CDR3: TGTGCCAGCAGCGACAGGTCCACACCCCTCCACTTT. Full variable domain (missing parts from reference TRBV2 and TRBJ1-6): EPEVTQTPSHQVTQMGQEVILRCVPISNHLYFYWYRQILGQKVEFLVSFYNNEISEKSEIFDDQFSVERPDGSNFTLKIRSTKLEDSAMYFCASSDRSTPLHFGNGTRLTVT.